This T cell receptor beta chain was documented in a study of T cells in Graves' hyperthyroidism and ophthalmopathy. This clonotype was observed at least ten times. Amplification of TCR beta CDR3 regions was performed using RNA transcripts as template. RT-PCR in the first round (using the HTBI primer set) targeted the TCR CDR3. TCRdb fed the multiplex PCR reads into MiXCR, producing one record per CDR3 protein. Of under 400,000 distinct CDR3 sequences detected, 15% to 20% appear once; the ten largest clones hold less than 20%. A patient was excluded if there was uncontrolled infection, other autoimmune disease, pregnancy or lactation. The study based diagnoses on clinical symptoms, serum thyroxine and TRAb, thyroid ultrasound and orbital computed tomography. Out of over 7.5 ml of fresh peripheral blood came the PBMCs. V trimming: 5 bases; J trimming: 5 bases; junction bases outside the gene matches: 8. The CDR3 is 14 residues long. The V gene's germline CDR1 is MNHEY and CDR2 SMNVEV (reference sequence).

This chain connects TRBV27 to TRBJ1-1, with TRBD1 identical over 7 bases. Material: blood. The sequence was collected from a woman aged 40 to 50 with Graves' ophthalmopathy. Here the CDR3 DNA reads TGTGCCAGCAGTGACAGGGAAGGGGGAACTGAAGCTTTCTTT. Translation: CASSDREGGTEAFF.